A selection of T cell receptor beta chains follows, all from one sample in a study of PD-1 blockade in classical Hodgkin lymphoma. Assay used: immunoSEQ multiplex PCR; TCRdb lists only in-frame clones, some missing. The table shows more than 30,000 clones, with more than 65% occurring only once. This material consisted of peripheral blood mononuclear cells (PBMCs), taken before the second cycle of nivolumab. These receptors came from a human donor with classical Hodgkin lymphoma. CDR3s include the opening cysteine and the closing phenylalanine or tryptophan. The order of the fields is CDR3 length, J gene, V gene, clone size, D gene, CDR3 protein, CDR3 DNA. D genes are given only for firm matches. Clone sizes are given selectively: once, few, many, or a class where the clone is expanded.

len: 11; j_gene: TRBJ2-3; v_gene: TRBV11-2; abundance: NA; d_gene: NA; CDR3aa: CASSPQGTQYF; CDR3nt: TGTGCCAGCAGCCCCCAAGGTACGCAGTATTTT
len: 15; j_gene: TRBJ2-7; v_gene: TRBV7-2; abundance: NA; d_gene: NA; CDR3aa: CASSVAGTPFYEQYF; CDR3nt: TGTGCCAGCAGCGTCGCCGGGACCCCTTTCTACGAGCAGTACTTC
len: 14; j_gene: TRBJ2-3; v_gene: TRBV10-3; abundance: NA; d_gene: TRBD1; CDR3aa: CALWTGIKGDTQYF; CDR3nt: TGTGCCCTCTGGACAGGGATCAAAGGGGATACGCAGTATTTT
len: 16; j_gene: TRBJ2-2; v_gene: TRBV18; abundance: NA; d_gene: NA; CDR3aa: CASSPVVSINTGELFF; CDR3nt: TGTGCCAGCTCACCAGTTGTTTCGATTAACACCGGGGAGCTGTTTTTT
len: 17; j_gene: TRBJ2-1; v_gene: TRBV11-2; abundance: NA; d_gene: NA; CDR3aa: CASSLESFAGSAAEQFF; CDR3nt: TGTGCCAGCAGCTTAGAGAGTTTTGCGGGTTCTGCGGCTGAGCAGTTCTTC
len: 13; j_gene: TRBJ2-7; v_gene: TRBV9; abundance: NA; d_gene: TRBD1; CDR3aa: CASRGDSSYEQYF; CDR3nt: TGTGCCAGCAGGGGGGACAGTTCCTACGAGCAGTACTTC
len: 10; j_gene: TRBJ2-7; v_gene: TRBV7-8; abundance: NA; d_gene: NA; CDR3aa: CARCLYEQYF; CDR3nt: TGTGCCAGATGTCTCTACGAGCAGTACTTC
len: 15; j_gene: TRBJ1-2; v_gene: TRBV12-1; abundance: few; d_gene: NA; CDR3aa: CASSFRAGINYGYTF; CDR3nt: TGTGCCAGCAGCTTTCGGGCAGGGATCAACTATGGCTACACCTTC
len: 15; j_gene: TRBJ2-3; v_gene: TRBV6-6; abundance: NA; d_gene: NA; CDR3aa: CASSWGTGPTDTQYF; CDR3nt: TGTGCCAGCAGTTGGGGAACGGGTCCCACAGATACGCAGTATTTT
len: 14; j_gene: TRBJ1-4; v_gene: TRBV6-5; abundance: NA; d_gene: NA; CDR3aa: CASRTQGGDEKLFF; CDR3nt: TGTGCCAGCAGGACACAGGGAGGCGATGAAAAACTGTTTTTT
len: 13; j_gene: TRBJ1-1; v_gene: TRBV25-1; abundance: NA; d_gene: NA; CDR3aa: CASRDGMNTEAFF; CDR3nt: TGTGCCAGCCGGGACGGTATGAACACTGAAGCTTTCTTT
len: 14; j_gene: TRBJ2-3; v_gene: TRBV13; abundance: NA; d_gene: NA; CDR3aa: CASSSGLLMDTQYF; CDR3nt: TGTGCCAGCAGCTCGGGACTCCTGATGGATACGCAGTATTTT
len: 13; j_gene: TRBJ1-1; v_gene: TRBV9; abundance: NA; d_gene: TRBD1; CDR3aa: CASSVVEGQVAFF; CDR3nt: TGTGCCAGCAGCGTAGTGGAGGGACAGGTAGCTTTCTTT
len: 16; j_gene: TRBJ1-2; v_gene: TRBV15; abundance: NA; d_gene: TRBD1; CDR3aa: CATSRDSGQGARGYTF; CDR3nt: TGTGCCACCAGCAGAGACTCGGGACAGGGGGCGCGGGGCTACACCTTC
len: 13; j_gene: TRBJ2-7; v_gene: TRBV11-2; abundance: few; d_gene: TRBD2; CDR3aa: CASSVGLGYEQYF; CDR3nt: TGTGCCAGCAGCGTCGGACTAGGCTACGAGCAGTACTTC
len: 13; j_gene: TRBJ2-7; v_gene: TRBV19; abundance: many; d_gene: TRBD1; CDR3aa: CASSARGLHEQYF; CDR3nt: TGTGCCAGTAGCGCAAGGGGGCTGCACGAGCAGTACTTC
len: 14; j_gene: TRBJ1-2; v_gene: TRBV2; abundance: NA; d_gene: NA; CDR3aa: CASSGPPQGQGYTF; CDR3nt: TGTGCCAGCAGTGGGCCTCCCCAGGGGCAGGGCTACACCTTC
len: 13; j_gene: TRBJ2-2; v_gene: TRBV19; abundance: NA; d_gene: NA; CDR3aa: CASRDRNTGELFF; CDR3nt: TGTGCCAGTAGGGACAGGAACACCGGGGAGCTGTTTTTT
len: 17; j_gene: TRBJ2-3; v_gene: TRBV2; abundance: NA; d_gene: TRBD2; CDR3aa: CASESPGLAILGDTQYF; CDR3nt: TGTGCCAGTGAATCTCCGGGACTAGCCATATTGGGAGATACGCAGTATTTT
len: 12; j_gene: TRBJ2-7; v_gene: TRBV5-1; abundance: once; d_gene: NA; CDR3aa: CASSFRGSEQYF; CDR3nt: TGCGCCAGCAGCTTTAGAGGGTCCGAGCAGTACTTC
len: 15; j_gene: TRBJ2-1; v_gene: TRBV7-2; abundance: few; d_gene: TRBD2; CDR3aa: CASSFRRGGLNEQFF; CDR3nt: TGTGCCAGCAGCTTTCGGCGGGGGGGCCTGAATGAGCAGTTCTTC
len: 16; j_gene: TRBJ2-1; v_gene: TRBV4-3; abundance: NA; d_gene: NA; CDR3aa: CASSQDRSSSYNEQFF; CDR3nt: TGCGCCAGCAGCCAAGATCGGTCCTCCTCCTACAATGAGCAGTTCTTC
len: 17; j_gene: TRBJ2-1; v_gene: TRBV14; abundance: NA; d_gene: TRBD2; CDR3aa: CASSHRLGRGGAEEQFF; CDR3nt: TGTGCCAGCAGCCACCGCCTTGGTCGCGGGGGGGCCGAAGAGCAGTTCTTC
len: 16; j_gene: TRBJ2-5; v_gene: TRBV7-8; abundance: many; d_gene: NA; CDR3aa: CASSSWSGDLGETQYF; CDR3nt: TGTGCCAGCAGCTCATGGTCGGGGGATCTCGGGGAGACCCAGTACTTC
len: 16; j_gene: TRBJ2-5; v_gene: TRBV7-9; abundance: NA; d_gene: NA; CDR3aa: CASSLVRGGYQETQYF; CDR3nt: TGTGCCAGCAGCTTAGTCCGCGGGGGCTACCAAGAGACCCAGTACTTC
len: 14; j_gene: TRBJ1-6; v_gene: TRBV7-2; abundance: few; d_gene: NA; CDR3aa: CASSLGYSNSPLHF; CDR3nt: TGTGCCAGCAGCTTAGGGTACAGTAATTCACCCCTCCACTTT